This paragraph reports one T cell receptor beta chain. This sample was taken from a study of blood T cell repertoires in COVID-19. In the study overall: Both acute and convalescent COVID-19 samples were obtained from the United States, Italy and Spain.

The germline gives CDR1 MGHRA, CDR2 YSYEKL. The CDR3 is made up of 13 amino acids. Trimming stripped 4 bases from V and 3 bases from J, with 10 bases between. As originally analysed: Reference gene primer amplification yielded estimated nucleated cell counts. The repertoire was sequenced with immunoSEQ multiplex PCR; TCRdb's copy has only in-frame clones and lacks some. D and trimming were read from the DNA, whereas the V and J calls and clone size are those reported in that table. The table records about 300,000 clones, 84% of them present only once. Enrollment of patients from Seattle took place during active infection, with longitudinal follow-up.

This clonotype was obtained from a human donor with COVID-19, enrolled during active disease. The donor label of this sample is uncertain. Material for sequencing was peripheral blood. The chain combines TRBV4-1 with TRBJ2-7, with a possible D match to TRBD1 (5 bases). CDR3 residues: CASSPTDFYEQYF. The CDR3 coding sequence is TGCGCCAGCAGCCCGACAGATTTCTACGAGCAGTACTTC.